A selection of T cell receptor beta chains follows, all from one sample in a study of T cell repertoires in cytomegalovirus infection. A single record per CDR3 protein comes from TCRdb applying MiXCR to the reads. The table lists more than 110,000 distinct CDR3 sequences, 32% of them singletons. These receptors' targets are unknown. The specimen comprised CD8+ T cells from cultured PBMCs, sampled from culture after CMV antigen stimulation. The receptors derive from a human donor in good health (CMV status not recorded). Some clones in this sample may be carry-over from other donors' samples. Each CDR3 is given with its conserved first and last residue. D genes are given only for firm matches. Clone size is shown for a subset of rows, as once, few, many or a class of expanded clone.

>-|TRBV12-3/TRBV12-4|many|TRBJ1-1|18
TGTGCCAGCAGTTATCTAATTCAGGACAGCCCATGGAACACTGAAGCTTTCTTT
CASSYLIQDSPWNTEAFF
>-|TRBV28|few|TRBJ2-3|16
TGTGCCAGCAGTTACCTACAGGGATGGGGCACAGATACGCAGTATTTT
CASSYLQGWGTDTQYF
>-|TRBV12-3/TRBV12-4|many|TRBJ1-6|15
TGTGCCAGCAGTTTGGCAGTTACCTATAATTCACCCCTCCACTTT
CASSLAVTYNSPLHF
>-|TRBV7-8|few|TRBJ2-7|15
TGTGCCAGCAGCCTTCATCCGGGACCGGGCTACGAGCAGTACTTC
CASSLHPGPGYEQYF
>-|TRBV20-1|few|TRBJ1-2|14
TGCAGTGCCCACAGTAGTATAGCTAACTATGGCTACACCTTC
CSAHSSIANYGYTF
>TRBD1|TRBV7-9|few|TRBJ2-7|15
TGTGCCAGCAGCTGGACACAGGGGGACCCCTACGAGCAGTACTTC
CASSWTQGDPYEQYF
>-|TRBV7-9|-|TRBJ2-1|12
TGTGCCAGCTTAGGGCCCTTCAATGAGCAGTTCTTC
CASLGPFNEQFF
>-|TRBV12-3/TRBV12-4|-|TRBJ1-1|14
TGTGCCAGCAGCTACCCCGGACGCGGACCTGAAGCTTTCTTT
CASSYPGRGPEAFF
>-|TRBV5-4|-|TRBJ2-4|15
TGTGCCAGCAGTTCATCGGGCCTAGCCAAAAACATTCAGTACTTC
CASSSSGLAKNIQYF
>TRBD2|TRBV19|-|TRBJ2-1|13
TGTGCCAGTAGGCCGGGGGGGCTGGGTGAGCAGTTCTTC
CASRPGGLGEQFF
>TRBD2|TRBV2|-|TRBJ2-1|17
TGTGCCAGCAGTGAGTGGAGACTAGCGGAATCCTACAATGAGCAGTTCTTC
CASSEWRLAESYNEQFF
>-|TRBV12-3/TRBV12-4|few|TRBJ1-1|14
TGTGCCAGCAGTTTATTCTGGGGAAACACTGAAGCTTTCTTT
CASSLFWGNTEAFF
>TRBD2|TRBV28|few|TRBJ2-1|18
TGTGCCAGCAGTCCTGCCGATCAGACTAGCGGCTTCTACAATGAGCAGTTCTTC
CASSPADQTSGFYNEQFF
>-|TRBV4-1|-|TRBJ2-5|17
TGCGCCAGCAGCCAAGATCCATTGGGAGCGGACCAAGAGACCCAGTACTTC
CASSQDPLGADQETQYF
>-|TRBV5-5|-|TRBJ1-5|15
TGTGCCAGCACCCCTCACGGGGGGTCCAATCAGCCCCAGCATTTT
CASTPHGGSNQPQHF
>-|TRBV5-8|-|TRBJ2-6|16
TGTGCCAGCAGCCTAGGCGGGATGGGTGGGGCCAACGTCCTGACTTTC
CASSLGGMGGANVLTF
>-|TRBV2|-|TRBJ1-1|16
TGTGCCAGCAGTGAAGAAGAGACGGAAATGAACACTGAAGCTTTCTTT
CASSEEETEMNTEAFF
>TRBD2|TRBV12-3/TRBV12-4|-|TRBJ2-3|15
TGTGCCAGCAGCCAAGGGACTAGACGCACAGATACGCAGTATTTT
CASSQGTRRTDTQYF
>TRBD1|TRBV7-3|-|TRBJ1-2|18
TGTGCCAGCAGCTTAACCCTCTTCGGACAGGAAGCTAACTATGGCTACACCTTC
CASSLTLFGQEANYGYTF
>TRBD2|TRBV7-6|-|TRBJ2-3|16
TGTGCCAGCAGCATTTTTAGCGGGGAGTCCACAGATACGCAGTATTTT
CASSIFSGESTDTQYF
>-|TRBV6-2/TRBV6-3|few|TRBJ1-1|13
TGTGCCAGCAGTTCCGTTTACAACACTGAAGCTTTCTTT
CASSSVYNTEAFF
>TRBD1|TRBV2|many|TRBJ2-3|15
TGTGCCAGCAGTGGAACAGGGGACATGTCAGATACGCAGTATTTT
CASSGTGDMSDTQYF
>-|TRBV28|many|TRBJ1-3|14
TGTGCCACGATCACTCATGAGCGGTTAAACACCATATATTTT
CATITHERLNTIYF
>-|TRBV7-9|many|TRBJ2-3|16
TGTGCCAGCACCCCTACGGGCAGGGGGGAGACAGATACGCAGTATTTT
CASTPTGRGETDTQYF
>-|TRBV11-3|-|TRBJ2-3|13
TGTGCCAGCAGCCGGAGTCCGACAGATACGCAGTATTTT
CASSRSPTDTQYF
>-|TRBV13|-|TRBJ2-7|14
TGTGCCAGCAGCTTATGGGAGGACGGGGACGAGCAGTACTTC
CASSLWEDGDEQYF
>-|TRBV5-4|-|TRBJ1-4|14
TGTGCCAGCAGCCCGTGGGCCGAGGGGGAAAAACTGTTTTTT
CASSPWAEGEKLFF
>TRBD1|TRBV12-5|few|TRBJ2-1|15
TGTGCTAGTGGTTCCGGGACAGGGGGCTTCTATGAGCAGTTCTTC
CASGSGTGGFYEQFF
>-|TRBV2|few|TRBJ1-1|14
TGTGCCAGCAGTGAGGCTGGAGGCAGCACTGAAGCTTTCTTT
CASSEAGGSTEAFF
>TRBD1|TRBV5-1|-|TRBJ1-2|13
TGCGCCAGCAGCTTCTGGACAGGGGACGGCTACACCTTC
CASSFWTGDGYTF
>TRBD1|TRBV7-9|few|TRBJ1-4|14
TGTGCCAGCAGCCGGGACAGGGGAAATGAAAAACTGTTTTTT
CASSRDRGNEKLFF
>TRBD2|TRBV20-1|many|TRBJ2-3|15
TGCAGTGCTACCCGGACTAGCGTTGACACAGATACGCAGTATTTT
CSATRTSVDTDTQYF
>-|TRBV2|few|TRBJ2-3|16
TGTGCCAGCAGTGAACCAGAGCATTCTAGCACAGATACGCAGTATTTT
CASSEPEHSSTDTQYF
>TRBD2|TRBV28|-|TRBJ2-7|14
TGTGCCAGCAGTCCCAGACTAGCACCCTACGAGCAGTACTTC
CASSPRLAPYEQYF
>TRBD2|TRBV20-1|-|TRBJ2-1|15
TGCAGTGCTAGAGGGACTAGCGGGTATAACAATGAGCAGTTCTTC
CSARGTSGYNNEQFF
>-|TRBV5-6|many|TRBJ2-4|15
TGTGCCAGCAGCCCATCGACAGGACTTGAAAACATTCAGTACTTC
CASSPSTGLENIQYF
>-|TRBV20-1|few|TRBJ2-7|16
TGCAGTGCCATAATGGACCGGGACACAGCATACTACGAGCAGTACTTC
CSAIMDRDTAYYEQYF
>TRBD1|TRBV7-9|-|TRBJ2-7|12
TGTGCCAGCAGCGACGACAGGGGCGAGCAGTACTTC
CASSDDRGEQYF
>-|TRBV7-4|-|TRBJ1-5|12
TGTGCCAGCAGCTTAGGGGAACAGCCCCAGCATTTT
CASSLGEQPQHF
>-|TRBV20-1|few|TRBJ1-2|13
TGCAGTGCTAGAGAGCCGGCAAACTATGGCTACACCTTC
CSAREPANYGYTF
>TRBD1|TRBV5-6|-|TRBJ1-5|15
TGTGCCAGCAGCAGGGGGCGGGTGAGCAATCAGCCCCAGCATTTT
CASSRGRVSNQPQHF
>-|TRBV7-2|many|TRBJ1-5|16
TGTGCCAGCAGCTGGAGGTCAGGGTATAGCAATCAGCCCCAGCATTTT
CASSWRSGYSNQPQHF
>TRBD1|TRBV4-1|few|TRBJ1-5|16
TGCGCCAGCAGCAAAGGACAGGGGTGGACCCATCAGCCCCAGCATTTT
CASSKGQGWTHQPQHF
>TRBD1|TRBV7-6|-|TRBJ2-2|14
TGTGCCAGCAGCCCCGGGACAGGGTCCGGGGAGCTGTTTTTT
CASSPGTGSGELFF
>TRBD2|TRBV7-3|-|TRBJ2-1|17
TGTGCCAGCAGCTTCGGGACTAGCGGGGGCAGGTACAATGAGCAGTTCTTC
CASSFGTSGGRYNEQFF
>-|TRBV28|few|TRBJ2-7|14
TGTGCCAGCGGTTCGGGGGGCTTCCCCTACGAGCAGTACTTC
CASGSGGFPYEQYF
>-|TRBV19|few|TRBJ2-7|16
TGTGCCAGTAGTATAGGGGGTTACGACACCGGCTACGAGCAGTACTTC
CASSIGGYDTGYEQYF